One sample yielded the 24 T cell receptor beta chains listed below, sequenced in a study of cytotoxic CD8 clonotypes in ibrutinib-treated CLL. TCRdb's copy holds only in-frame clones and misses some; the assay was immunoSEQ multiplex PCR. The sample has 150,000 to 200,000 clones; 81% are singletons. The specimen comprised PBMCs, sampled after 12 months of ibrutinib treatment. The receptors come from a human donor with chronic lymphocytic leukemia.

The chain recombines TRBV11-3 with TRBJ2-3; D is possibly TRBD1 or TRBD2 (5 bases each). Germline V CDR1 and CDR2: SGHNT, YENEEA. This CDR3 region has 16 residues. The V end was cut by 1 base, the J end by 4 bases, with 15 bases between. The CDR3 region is CASSLGGLRGSDTQYF. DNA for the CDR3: TGTGCCAGCAGCTTAGGCGGATTGAGGGGCTCAGATACGCAGTATTTT. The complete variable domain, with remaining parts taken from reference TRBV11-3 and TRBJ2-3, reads EAGVVQSPRYKIIEKKQPVAFWCNPISGHNTLYWYLQNLGQGPELLIRYENEEAVDDSQLPKDRFSAERLKGVDSTLKIQPAELGDSAVYLCASSLGGLRGSDTQYFGPGTRLTVL.

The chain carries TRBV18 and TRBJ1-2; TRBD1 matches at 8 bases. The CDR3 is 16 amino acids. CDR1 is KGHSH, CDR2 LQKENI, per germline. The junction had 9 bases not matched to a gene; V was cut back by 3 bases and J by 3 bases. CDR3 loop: CASSPILQQGDYGYTF. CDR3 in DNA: TGTGCCAGCTCACCGATCCTTCAACAGGGGGACTATGGCTACACCTTC.

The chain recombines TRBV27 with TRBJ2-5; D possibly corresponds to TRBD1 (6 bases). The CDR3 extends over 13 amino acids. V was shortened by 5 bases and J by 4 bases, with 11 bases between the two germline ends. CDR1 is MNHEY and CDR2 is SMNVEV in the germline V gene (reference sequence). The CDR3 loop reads CASSLTGRETQYF. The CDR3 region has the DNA TGTGCCAGCAGTCTCACAGGGAGAGAGACCCAGTACTTC.

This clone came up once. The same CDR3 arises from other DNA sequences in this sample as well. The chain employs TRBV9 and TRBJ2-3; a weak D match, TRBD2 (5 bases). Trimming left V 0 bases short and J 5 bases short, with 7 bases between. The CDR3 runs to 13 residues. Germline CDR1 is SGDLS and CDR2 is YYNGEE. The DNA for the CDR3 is TGTGCCAGCAGCGTAGCGGGGAAAGATACGCAGTATTTT. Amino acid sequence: CASSVAGKDTQYF.

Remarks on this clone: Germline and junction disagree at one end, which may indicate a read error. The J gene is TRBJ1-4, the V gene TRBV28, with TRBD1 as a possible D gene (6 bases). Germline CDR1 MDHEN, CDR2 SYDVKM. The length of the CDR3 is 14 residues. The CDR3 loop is CASSIPGAPGKTLF. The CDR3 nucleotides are TGTGCCAGCAGCATTCCAGGGGCCCCTGGGAAAACCCTTTTT.

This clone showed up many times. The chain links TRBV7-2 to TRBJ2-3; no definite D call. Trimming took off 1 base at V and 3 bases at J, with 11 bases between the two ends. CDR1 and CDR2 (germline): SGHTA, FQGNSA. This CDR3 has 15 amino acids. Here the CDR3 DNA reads TGTGCCAGCAGCTTAGATCAACAGCGTACAGATACGCAGTATTTT. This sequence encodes CASSLDQQRTDTQYF.

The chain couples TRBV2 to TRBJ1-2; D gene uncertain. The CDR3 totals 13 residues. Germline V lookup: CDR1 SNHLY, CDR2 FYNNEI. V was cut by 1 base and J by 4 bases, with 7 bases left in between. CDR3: CASSEGVIYGYTF. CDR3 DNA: TGTGCCAGCAGTGAAGGGGTAATCTATGGCTACACCTTC.

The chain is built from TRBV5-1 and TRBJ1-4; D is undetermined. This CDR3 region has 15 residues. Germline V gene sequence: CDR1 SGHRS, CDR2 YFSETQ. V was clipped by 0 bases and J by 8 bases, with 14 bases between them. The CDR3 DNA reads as TGCGCCAGCAGCTTGGGGGGTGACGGGTTGGAAAAACTGTTTTTT. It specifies CASSLGGDGLEKLFF.

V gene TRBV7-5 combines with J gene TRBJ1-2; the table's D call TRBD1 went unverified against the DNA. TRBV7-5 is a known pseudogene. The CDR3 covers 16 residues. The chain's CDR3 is CVRSQVPGQGTDGYTF. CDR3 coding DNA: TGTGTCAGAAGCCAAGTCCCGGGACAGGGAACGGATGGCTACACCTTC.

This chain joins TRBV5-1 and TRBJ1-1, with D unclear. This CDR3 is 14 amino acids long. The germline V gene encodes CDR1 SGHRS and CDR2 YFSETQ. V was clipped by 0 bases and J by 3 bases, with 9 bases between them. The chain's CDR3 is CASSLGASYTEAFF. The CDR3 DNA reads TGCGCCAGCAGCTTGGGGGCTTCGTACACTGAAGCTTTCTTT.

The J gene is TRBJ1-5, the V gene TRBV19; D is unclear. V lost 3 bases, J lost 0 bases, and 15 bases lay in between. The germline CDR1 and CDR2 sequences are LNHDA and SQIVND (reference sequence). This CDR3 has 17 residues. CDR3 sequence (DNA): TGTGCCAGTAGTATTAGGCAGGACTACTATAGCAATCAGCCCCAGCATTTT. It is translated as CASSIRQDYYSNQPQHF.

CDR3 loop: CASSESGILGYGYTF. The CDR3 nucleotides read TGTGCCAGCAGTGAATCCGGGATCCTAGGCTATGGCTACACCTTC. This chain links TRBV25-1 with TRBJ1-2; D uncertain. Germline V gives CDR1 MGHDK, CDR2 SYGVNS. The CDR3 loop spans 15 amino acids. Trimming pared 1 base from V and 4 bases from J, leaving 13 bases between.

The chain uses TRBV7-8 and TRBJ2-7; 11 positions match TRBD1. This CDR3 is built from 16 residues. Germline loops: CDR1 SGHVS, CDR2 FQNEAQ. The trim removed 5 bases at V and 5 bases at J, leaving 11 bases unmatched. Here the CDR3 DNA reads TGTGCCAGCAGCCCTACTTGGACAGGGGGCACGGACGAGCAGTACTTC. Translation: CASSPTWTGGTDEQYF.

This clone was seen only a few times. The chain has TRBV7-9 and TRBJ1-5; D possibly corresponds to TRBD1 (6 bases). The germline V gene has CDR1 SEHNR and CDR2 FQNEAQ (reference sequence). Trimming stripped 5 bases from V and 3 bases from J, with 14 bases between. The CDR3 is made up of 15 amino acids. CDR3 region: CASSRRGDNNQPQHF. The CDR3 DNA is TGTGCCAGCAGCCGCAGGGGAGATAACAATCAGCCCCAGCATTTT.

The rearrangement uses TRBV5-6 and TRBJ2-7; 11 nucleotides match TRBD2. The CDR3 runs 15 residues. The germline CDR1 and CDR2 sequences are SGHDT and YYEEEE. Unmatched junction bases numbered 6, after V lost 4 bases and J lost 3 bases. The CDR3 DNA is TGTGCCAGCAGCACGGGACTAGCGGAAATCTACGAGCAGTACTTC. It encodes CASSTGLAEIYEQYF. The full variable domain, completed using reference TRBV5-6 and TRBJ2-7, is DAGVTQSPTHLIKTRGQQVTLRCSPKSGHDTVSWYQQALGQGPQFIFQYYEEEERQRGNFPDRFSGHQFPNYSSELNVNALLLGDSALYLCASSTGLAEIYEQYFGPGTRLTVT.

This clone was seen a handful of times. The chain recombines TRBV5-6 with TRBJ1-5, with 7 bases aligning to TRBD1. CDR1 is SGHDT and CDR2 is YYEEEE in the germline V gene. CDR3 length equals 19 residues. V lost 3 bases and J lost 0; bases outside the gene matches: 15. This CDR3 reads CASSYGAGQGGSSNQPQHF. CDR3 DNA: TGTGCCAGCAGCTACGGGGCCGGGCAGGGGGGAAGTAGCAATCAGCCCCAGCATTTT.

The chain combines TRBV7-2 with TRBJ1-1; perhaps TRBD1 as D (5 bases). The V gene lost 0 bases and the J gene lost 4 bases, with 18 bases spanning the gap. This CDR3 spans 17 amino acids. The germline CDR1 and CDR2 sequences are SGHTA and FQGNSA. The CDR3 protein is CASSLAPRGTGATEAFF. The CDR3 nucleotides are TGTGCCAGCAGCTTAGCACCCCGCGGGACGGGCGCCACTGAAGCTTTCTTT.

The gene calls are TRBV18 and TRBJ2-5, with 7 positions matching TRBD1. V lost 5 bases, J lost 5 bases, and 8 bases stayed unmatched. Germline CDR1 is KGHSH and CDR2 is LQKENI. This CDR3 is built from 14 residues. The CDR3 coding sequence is TGTGCCAGCTCAGCCGACAGGGCTTGGGAGACCCAGTACTTC. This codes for CASSADRAWETQYF.

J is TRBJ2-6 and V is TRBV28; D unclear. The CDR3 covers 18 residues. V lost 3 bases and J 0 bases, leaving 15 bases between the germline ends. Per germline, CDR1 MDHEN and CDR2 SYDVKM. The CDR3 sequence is CASSFVRVAASGANVLTF. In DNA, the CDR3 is TGTGCCAGCAGTTTCGTAAGGGTCGCCGCCTCTGGGGCCAACGTCCTGACTTTC.

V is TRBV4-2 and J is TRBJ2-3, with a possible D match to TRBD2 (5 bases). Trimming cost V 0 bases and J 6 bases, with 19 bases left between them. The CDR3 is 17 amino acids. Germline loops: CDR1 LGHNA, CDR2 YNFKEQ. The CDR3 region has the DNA TGTGCCAGCAGCCAAGATTACGGGGATCGGGGAACTGATACGCAGTATTTT. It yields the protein CASSQDYGDRGTDTQYF.

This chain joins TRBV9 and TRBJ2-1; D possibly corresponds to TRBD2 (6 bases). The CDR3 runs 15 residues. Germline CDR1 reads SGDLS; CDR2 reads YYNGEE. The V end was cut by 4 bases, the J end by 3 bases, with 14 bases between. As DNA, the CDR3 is TGTGCCAGCAGCCAACGGGGGACTCACTACAATGAGCAGTTCTTC. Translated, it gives CASSQRGTHYNEQFF. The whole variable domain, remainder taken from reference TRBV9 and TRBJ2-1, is DSGVTQTPKHLITATGQRVTLRCSPRSGDLSVYWYQQSLDQGLQFLIQYYNGEERAKGNILERFSAQQFPDLHSELNLSSLELGDSALYFCASSQRGTHYNEQFFGPGTRLTVL.

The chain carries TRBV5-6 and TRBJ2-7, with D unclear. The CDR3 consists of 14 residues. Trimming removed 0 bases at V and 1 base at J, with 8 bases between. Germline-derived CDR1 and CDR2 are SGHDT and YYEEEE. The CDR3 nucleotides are TGTGCCAGCAGCTTGGTGTACGGGTCCTACGAGCAGTACTTC. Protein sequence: CASSLVYGSYEQYF.

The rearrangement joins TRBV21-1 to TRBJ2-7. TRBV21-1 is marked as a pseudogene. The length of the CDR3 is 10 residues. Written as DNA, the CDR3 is TGTGCCAGCAGCGCTTGCGAGCAGTACTTC. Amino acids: CASSACEQYF.

The CDR3 DNA sequence: TGTGCCAGCTCCCGGGGCACCGGGGAGCTGTTTTTT. This sequence encodes CASSRGTGELFF. J is TRBJ2-2 and V is TRBV9, with a weak D call TRBD2 (5 bases). Deletions cut 7 bases from V and 4 bases from J, with 8 bases between. The CDR3 totals 12 residues. In germline, CDR1 is SGDLS, CDR2 YYNGEE.